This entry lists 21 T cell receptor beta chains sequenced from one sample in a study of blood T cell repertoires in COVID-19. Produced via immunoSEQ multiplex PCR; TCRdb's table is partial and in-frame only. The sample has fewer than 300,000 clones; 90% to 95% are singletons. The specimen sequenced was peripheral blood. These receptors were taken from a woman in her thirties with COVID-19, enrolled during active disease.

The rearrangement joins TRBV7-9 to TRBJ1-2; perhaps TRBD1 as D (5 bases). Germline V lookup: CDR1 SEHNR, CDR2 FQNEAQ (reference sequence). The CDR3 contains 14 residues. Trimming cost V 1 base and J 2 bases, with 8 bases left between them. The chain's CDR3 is CASSLVAGNYGYTF. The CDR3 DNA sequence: TGTGCCAGCAGCTTAGTAGCAGGGAACTATGGCTACACCTTC.

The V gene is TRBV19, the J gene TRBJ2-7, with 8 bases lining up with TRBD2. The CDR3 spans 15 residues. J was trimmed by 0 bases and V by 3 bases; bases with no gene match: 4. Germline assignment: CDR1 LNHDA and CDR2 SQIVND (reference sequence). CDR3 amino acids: CASSIRLASSYEQYF. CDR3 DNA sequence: TGTGCCAGTAGTATTCGACTAGCGAGCTCCTACGAGCAGTACTTC.

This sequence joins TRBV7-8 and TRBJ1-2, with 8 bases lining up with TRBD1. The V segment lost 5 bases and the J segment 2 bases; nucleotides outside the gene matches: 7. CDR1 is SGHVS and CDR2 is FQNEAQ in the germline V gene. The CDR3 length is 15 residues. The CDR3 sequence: CASSPFSGGNYGYTF. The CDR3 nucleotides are TGTGCCAGCAGCCCTTTTTCAGGGGGCAACTATGGCTACACCTTC.

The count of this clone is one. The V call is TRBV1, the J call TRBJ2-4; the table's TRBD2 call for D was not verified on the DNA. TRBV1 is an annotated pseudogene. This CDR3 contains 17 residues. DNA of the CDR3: TGCACCAGCAGCCAAGATCGGGGCGCGGGGCCCAAAAACATTCAGTACTTC. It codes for CTSSQDRGAGPKNIQYF.

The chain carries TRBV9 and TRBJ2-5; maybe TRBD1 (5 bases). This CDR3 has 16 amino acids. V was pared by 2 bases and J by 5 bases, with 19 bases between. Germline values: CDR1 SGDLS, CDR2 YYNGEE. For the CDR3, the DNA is TGTGCCAGCAGCGTCCTCTCCCAGGGCTCAAGGGAGACCCAGTACTTC. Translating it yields CASSVLSQGSRETQYF.

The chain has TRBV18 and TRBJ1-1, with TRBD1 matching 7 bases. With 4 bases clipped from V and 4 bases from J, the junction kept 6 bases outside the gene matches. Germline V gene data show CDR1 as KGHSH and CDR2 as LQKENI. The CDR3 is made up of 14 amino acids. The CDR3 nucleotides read TGTGCCAGCTCACGAGAAAGGGACAGCACTGAAGCTTTCTTT. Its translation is CASSRERDSTEAFF. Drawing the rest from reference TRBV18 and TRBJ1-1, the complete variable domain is NAGVMQNPRHLVRRRGQEARLRCSPMKGHSHVYWYRQLPEEGLKFMVYLQKENIIDESGMPKERFSAEFPKEGPSILRIQQVVRGDSAAYFCASSRERDSTEAFFGQGTRLTVV.

The chain's CDR3 is CASSSPLGEGAEAFF. In DNA form, the CDR3 reads TGTGCCAGCAGTTCACCCTTAGGGGAAGGAGCTGAAGCTTTCTTT. This chain uses TRBV28 with TRBJ1-1; weak D call: TRBD1 (5 bases). V was cut by 4 bases and J by 6 bases, with 18 bases left in between. From germline, CDR1 is MDHEN and CDR2 SYDVKM. This CDR3 is built from 15 residues.

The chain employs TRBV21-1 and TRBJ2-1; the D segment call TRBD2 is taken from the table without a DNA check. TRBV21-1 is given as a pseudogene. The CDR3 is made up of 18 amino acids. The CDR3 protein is CASSKAELGLAPINEQFF. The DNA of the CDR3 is TGTGCCAGCAGCAAAGCGGAATTGGGACTAGCGCCTATTAATGAGCAGTTCTTC.

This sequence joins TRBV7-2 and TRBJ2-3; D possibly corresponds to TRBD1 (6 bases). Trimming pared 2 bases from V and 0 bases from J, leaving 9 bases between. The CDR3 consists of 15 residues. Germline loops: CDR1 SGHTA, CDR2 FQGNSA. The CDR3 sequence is CASSLWDTSTDTQYF. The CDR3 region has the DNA TGTGCCAGCAGCTTATGGGACACCAGCACAGATACGCAGTATTTT.

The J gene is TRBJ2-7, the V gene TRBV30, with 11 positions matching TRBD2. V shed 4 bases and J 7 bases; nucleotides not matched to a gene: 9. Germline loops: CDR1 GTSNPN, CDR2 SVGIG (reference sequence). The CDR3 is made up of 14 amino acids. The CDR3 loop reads CAWIGTSGRLEQYF. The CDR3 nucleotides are TGTGCCTGGATCGGGACTAGCGGCCGCTTAGAGCAGTACTTC. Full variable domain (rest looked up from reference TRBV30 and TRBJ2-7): SQTIHQWPATLVQPVGSPLSLECTVEGTSNPNLYWYRQAAGRGLQLLFYSVGIGQISSEVPQNLSASRPQDRQFILSSKKLLLSDSGFYLCAWIGTSGRLEQYFGPGTRLTVT.

In DNA form, the CDR3 reads TGTGCCAGCAGACCGACAGGTATCGCGAACGAGCAGTACTTC. Residues: CASRPTGIANEQYF. J is TRBJ2-7 and V is TRBV11-2, with D possibly being TRBD1 (6 bases). V lost 6 bases and J 5 bases, leaving 17 bases between the germline ends. The germline V gene encodes CDR1 SGHAT and CDR2 FQNNGV. This CDR3 is 14 amino acids long.

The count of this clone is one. In DNA form, the CDR3 reads TGTGCCAGCACCCGCTTTTCGGGGGGAGCTCAGCCCCAGCATTTT. Its protein is CASTRFSGGAQPQHF. The rearrangement links TRBV6-5 to TRBJ1-5; TRBD1 might be the D (5 bases). Deletions cut 7 bases from V and 6 bases from J, with 19 bases between. Germline V gene data show CDR1 as MNHEY and CDR2 as SVGAGI. The CDR3 spans 15 residues.

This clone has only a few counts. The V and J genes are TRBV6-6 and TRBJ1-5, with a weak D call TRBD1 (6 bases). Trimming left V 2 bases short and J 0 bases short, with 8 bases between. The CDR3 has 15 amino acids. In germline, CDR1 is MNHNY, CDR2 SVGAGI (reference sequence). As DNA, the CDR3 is TGTGCCAGCAGTTACGAAGGGGGTAGCAATCAGCCCCAGCATTTT. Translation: CASSYEGGSNQPQHF.

The CDR3 DNA sequence: TGTGCCAGCAGTCGCTTACAGGGGACTAACTATGGCTACACCTTC. Amino acid sequence: CASSRLQGTNYGYTF. The chain carries TRBV27 and TRBJ1-2; 7 bases align to TRBD1. Unmatched junction bases numbered 6, after V lost 5 bases and J lost 0 bases. CDR1 is MNHEY, CDR2 SMNVEV, per germline (reference sequence). This CDR3 has 15 amino acids.

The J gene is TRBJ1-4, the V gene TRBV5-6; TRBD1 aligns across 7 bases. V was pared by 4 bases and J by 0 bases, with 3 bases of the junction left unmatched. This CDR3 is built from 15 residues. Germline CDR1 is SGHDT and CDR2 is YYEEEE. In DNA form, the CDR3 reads TGTGCCAGCAGCCCGACAGGGACAACTAATGAAAAACTGTTTTTT. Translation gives CASSPTGTTNEKLFF.

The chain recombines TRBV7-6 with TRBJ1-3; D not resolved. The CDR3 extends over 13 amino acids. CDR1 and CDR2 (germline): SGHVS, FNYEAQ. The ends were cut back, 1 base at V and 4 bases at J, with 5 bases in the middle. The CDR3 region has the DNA TGTGCCAGCAGCTTAGATCCGGGAAACACCATATATTTT. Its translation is CASSLDPGNTIYF.

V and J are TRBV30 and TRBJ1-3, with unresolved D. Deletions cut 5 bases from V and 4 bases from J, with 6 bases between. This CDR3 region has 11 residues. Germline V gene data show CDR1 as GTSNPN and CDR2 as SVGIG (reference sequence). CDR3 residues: CAWDKGNTIYF. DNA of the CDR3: TGTGCCTGGGATAAAGGAAACACCATATATTTT.

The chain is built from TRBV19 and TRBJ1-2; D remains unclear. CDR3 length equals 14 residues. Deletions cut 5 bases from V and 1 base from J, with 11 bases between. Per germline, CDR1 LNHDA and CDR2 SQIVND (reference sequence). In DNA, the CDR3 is TGTGCCAGTAGTGCTGCCGAGGGTAACTATGGCTACACCTTC. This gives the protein CASSAAEGNYGYTF.

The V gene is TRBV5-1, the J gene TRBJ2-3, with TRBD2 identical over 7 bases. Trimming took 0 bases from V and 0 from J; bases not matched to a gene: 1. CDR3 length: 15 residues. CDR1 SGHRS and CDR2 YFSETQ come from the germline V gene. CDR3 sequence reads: CASSLGGGSTDTQYF. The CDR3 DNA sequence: TGCGCCAGCAGCTTGGGCGGGGGAAGCACAGATACGCAGTATTTT.

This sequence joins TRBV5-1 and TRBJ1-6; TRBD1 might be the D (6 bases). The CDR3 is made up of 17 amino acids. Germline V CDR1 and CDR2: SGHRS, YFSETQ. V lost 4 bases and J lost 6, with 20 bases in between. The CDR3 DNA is TGCGCCAGCAGCCGCACAGGGCCGGCCGGGACTAATTCACCCCTCCACTTT. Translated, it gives CASSRTGPAGTNSPLHF.

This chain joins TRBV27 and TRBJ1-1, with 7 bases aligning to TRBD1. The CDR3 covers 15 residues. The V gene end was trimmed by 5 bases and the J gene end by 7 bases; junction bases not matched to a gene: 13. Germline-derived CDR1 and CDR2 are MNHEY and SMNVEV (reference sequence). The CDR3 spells CASSRPTGEGGEAFF. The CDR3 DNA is TGTGCCAGCAGTCGACCAACAGGGGAAGGTGGTGAAGCTTTCTTT.